The clone carrying this T cell receptor beta chain appeared a single time. Roughly 0.45 to 1 ug RNA was reverse transcribed with random hexamers. A single record per CDR3 protein comes from TCRdb applying MiXCR to the immunoSEQ multiplex PCR reads. The table shows tens of thousands of distinct CDR3 sequences, with just under 95% occurring only once. This sample is drawn from a study of CD8 T cells in Susac syndrome. CDR3 size: 17 residues. Trimming pared 2 bases from V and 1 base from J, leaving 15 bases between. Germline V gives CDR1 LGHNT, CDR2 FRNRAP. Specimen: CD8+ T cells from PBMCs. This TCR derives from a human donor in good health. The genes are TRBV12-5 and TRBJ1-5; D perhaps matches TRBD1 (5 bases). The CDR3 DNA reads TGTGCTAGTGGTTTGACCCCCTGGGGGAGAAGCAATCAGCCCCAGCATTTT. Amino acids: CASGLTPWGRSNQPQHF.